This TCR beta chain was identified during a study of cytomegalovirus exposure and HLA in healthy donors. Donors were drawn from the approximately 110-subject validation cohort, separate from the approximately 700-subject first cohort. For this clone: As yet, its antigen is unknown.

Sequencing was performed with immunoSEQ multiplex PCR; in TCRdb, only in-frame clones are kept and a portion is missing. The sample includes under 200,000 clones, approximately 89% of them seen just once. The J segment lost 1 base and the V segment lost 4 bases, leaving 2 bases of the junction unmatched. The CDR3 loop spans 15 amino acids. Germline-derived CDR1 and CDR2 are MNHEY and SVGAGI. General study findings and limits: Many donors carried some public TCRs, although rarity characterized most TCR sequences. Roughly 170 TCR beta chains were listed as cytomegalovirus-associated. High sensitivity and specificity were reportedly achieved when the classifier diagnosed cytomegalovirus status.

The chain is built from TRBV6-5 and TRBJ1-2; TRBD1 matches at 11 bases. The clonotype comes from a woman aged 18-29 years in good health and CMV-seropositive. Sequenced sample: PBMCs. In DNA form, the CDR3 reads TGTGCCAGCAGTTTAGGGACAGGGGGTAACTATGGCTACACCTTC. Translated: CASSLGTGGNYGYTF.